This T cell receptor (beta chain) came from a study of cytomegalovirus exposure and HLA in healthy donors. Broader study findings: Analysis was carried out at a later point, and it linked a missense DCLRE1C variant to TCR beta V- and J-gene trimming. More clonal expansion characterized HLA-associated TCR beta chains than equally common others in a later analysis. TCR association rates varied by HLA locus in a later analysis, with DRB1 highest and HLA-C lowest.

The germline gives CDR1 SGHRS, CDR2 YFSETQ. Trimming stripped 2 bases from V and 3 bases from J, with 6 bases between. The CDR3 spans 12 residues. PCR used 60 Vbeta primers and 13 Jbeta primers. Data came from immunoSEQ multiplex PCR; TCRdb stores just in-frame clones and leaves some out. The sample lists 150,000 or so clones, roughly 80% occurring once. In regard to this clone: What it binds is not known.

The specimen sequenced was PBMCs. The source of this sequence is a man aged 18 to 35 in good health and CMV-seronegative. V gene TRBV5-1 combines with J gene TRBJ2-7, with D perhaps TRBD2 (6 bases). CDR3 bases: TGCGCCAGCAGCTTTAGCGGCTACGAGCAGTACTTC. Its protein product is CASSFSGYEQYF.